This TCR beta chain was sequenced in a study of blood T cells in healthy people across ages. Study-wide points: Diversity of TCR beta correlated strongly with naive T cell percentage. Estimates of total diversity, which came from one million sequenced T cells, were considered to be underestimates.

The CDR3 consists of 17 residues. CDR1 and CDR2 from the germline V gene are SGHTA and FQGNSA. The ends lost 4 bases at V and 8 bases at J; junction bases unmatched: 14. There are many counts of this clonotype. Its antigen is unidentified. A second PCR of 7 to 11 cycles used a sample-barcoded 5' primer and a J-beta primer mix. MiXCR was run by TCRdb on the 5' RACE reads, yielding one entry per CDR3 protein. Of around 870,000 distinct CDR3 sequences in the sample, 29% were seen once. The chain couples TRBV7-2 to TRBJ2-1; 10 bases are shared with TRBD1. The TCR originated in a woman older than 75 in good health. Sequencing was done on a sample of blood. CDR3 region: CASSSTLPGQGRHEQFF. The CDR3 DNA is TGTGCCAGCAGCTCCACGCTGCCGGGACAGGGGAGGCATGAGCAGTTCTTC.